This T cell receptor (beta chain) derives from a study of regulatory T cells in long-lasting Graves disease. Study-level background: Graves' cases, newly diagnosed, had used antithyroid drugs under 3 months. Findings and limits, study-wide: For persistent Graves' patients, TCR diversity was lower than for newly diagnosed ones. Between persistent patients, a few thousand public clonotypes were shared, exceeding the approximately 870 shared between new patients.

This clonotype has at least ten counts. Its antigen remains unidentified. Sample time point: newly diagnosed GD, antithyroid drugs for less than 3 months. RNA extracted from PBMCs served as the sequencing template. HTBI primers from iRepertoire and Arm-PCR of CDR3 regions yielded the TCR beta libraries. MiXCR, applied by TCRdb to the multiplex PCR reads, yields one record per CDR3 protein. This table holds around 360,000 distinct CDR3 sequences, roughly 17% found once. This same sample was also taken into another study, of T cells in Graves' hyperthyroidism and ophthalmopathy.

The sequencing here drew on peripheral blood mononuclear cells (PBMCs), taken at new diagnosis, from a patient treated with antithyroid drugs. The receptor was isolated from a woman aged 18-29 years with Graves disease.

For the CDR3, the DNA is TGTGCCAGCAGTTTTCTGGGGGTTCATGAGCAGTTCTTC. This codes for CASSFLGVHEQFF. The V call is TRBV12-3 or TRBV12-4, the J call TRBJ2-1; D tentatively reads TRBD1 or TRBD2 (5 bases each). There are 13 residues in the CDR3. Trimming stripped 3 bases from V and 8 bases from J, with 11 bases between.